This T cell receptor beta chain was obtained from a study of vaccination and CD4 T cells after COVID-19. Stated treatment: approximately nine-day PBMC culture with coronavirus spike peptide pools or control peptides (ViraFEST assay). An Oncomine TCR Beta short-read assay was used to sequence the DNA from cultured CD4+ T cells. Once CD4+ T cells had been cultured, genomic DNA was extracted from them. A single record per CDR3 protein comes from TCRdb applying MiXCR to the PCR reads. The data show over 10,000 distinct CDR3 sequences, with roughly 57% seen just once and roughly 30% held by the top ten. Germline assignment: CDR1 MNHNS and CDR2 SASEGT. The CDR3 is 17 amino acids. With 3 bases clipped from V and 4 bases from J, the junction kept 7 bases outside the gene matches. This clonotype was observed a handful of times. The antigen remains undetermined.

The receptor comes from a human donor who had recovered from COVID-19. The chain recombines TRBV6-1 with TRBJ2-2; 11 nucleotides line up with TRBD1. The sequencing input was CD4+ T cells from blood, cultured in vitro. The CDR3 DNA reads TGTGCCAGCAGTGATAGTAAGGGACAGGGGGTCACCGGGGAGCTGTTTTTT. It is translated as CASSDSKGQGVTGELFF.